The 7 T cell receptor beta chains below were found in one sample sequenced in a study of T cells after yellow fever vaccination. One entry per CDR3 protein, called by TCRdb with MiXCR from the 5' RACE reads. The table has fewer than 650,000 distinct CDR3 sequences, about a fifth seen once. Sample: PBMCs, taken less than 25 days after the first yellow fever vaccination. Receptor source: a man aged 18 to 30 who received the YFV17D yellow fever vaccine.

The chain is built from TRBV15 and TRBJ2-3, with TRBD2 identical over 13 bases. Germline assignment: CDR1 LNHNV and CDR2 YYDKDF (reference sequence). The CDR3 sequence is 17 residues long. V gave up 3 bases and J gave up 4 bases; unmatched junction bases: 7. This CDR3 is CATSRGPLAGGPDTQYF. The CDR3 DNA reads TGTGCCACCAGCAGGGGACCACTAGCGGGGGGGCCAGATACGCAGTATTTT. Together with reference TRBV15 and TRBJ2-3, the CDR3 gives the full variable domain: DAMVIQNPRYQVTQFGKPVTLSCSQTLNHNVMYWYQQKSSQAPKLLFHYYDKDFNNEADTPDNFQSRRPNTSFCFLDIRSPGLGDTAMYLCATSRGPLAGGPDTQYFGPGTRLTVL.

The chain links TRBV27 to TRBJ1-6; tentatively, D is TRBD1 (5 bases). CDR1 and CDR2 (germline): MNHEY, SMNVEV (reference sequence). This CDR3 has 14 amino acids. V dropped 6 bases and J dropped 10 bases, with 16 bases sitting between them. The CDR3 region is CASSSSGAGSPLHF. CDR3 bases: TGTGCCAGCAGCTCCAGCGGGGCTGGATCACCCCTCCACTTT.

The CDR3 protein is CASRSGTAEETQYF. CDR3 bases: TGTGCCAGCAGGTCCGGGACAGCGGAAGAGACCCAGTACTTC. The genes are TRBV2 and TRBJ2-5; 7 bases line up with TRBD1. The CDR3 is made up of 14 amino acids. CDR1 is SNHLY and CDR2 is FYNNEI in the germline V gene. V shed 6 bases and J 3 bases; nucleotides not matched to a gene: 7.

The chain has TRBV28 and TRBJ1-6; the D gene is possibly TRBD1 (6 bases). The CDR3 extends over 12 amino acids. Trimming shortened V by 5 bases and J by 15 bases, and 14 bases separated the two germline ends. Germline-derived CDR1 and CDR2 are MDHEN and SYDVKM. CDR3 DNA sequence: TGTGCCAGCAGTAGCCCGGGACATCTCCTCCACTTT. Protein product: CASSSPGHLLHF.

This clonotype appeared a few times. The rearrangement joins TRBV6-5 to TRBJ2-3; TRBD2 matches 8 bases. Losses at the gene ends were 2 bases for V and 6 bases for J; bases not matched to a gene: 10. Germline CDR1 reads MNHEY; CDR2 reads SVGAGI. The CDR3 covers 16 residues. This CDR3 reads CASSYLGTSLADTQYF. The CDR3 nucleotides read TGTGCCAGCAGTTACCTTGGGACTAGTCTCGCCGATACGCAGTATTTT.

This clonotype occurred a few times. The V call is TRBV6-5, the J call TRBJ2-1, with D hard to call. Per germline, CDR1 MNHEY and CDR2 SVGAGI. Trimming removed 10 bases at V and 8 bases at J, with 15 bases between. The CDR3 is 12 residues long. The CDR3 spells CATYAQVDEQFF. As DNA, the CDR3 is TGTGCCACCTATGCGCAGGTTGATGAGCAGTTCTTC.

The CDR3 spells CASADRGTQYF. CDR3 sequence (DNA): TGTGCCAGCGCGGACAGGGGCACACAGTACTTC. The rearrangement uses TRBV14 and TRBJ2-7, with 9 positions matching TRBD1. The CDR3 is 11 amino acids. Germline CDR1 SGHDN, CDR2 FVKESK. Trimming cost V 8 bases and J 10 bases; bases outside gene matches: 6.